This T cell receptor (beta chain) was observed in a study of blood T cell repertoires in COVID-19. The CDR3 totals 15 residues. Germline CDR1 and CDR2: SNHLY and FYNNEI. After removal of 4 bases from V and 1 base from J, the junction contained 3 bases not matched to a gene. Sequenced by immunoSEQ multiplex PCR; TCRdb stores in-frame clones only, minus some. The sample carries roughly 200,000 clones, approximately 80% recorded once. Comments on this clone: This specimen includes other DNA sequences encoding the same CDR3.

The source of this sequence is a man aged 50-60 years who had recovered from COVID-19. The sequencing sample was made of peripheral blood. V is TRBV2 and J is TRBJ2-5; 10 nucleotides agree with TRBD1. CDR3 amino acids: CASSVDRGFQETQYF. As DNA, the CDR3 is TGTGCCAGCAGTGTGGACAGGGGGTTCCAAGAGACCCAGTACTTC.